This T cell receptor beta chain was sequenced for a study of cytotoxic CD8 clonotypes in ibrutinib-treated CLL. The overall study: Response samples were drawn at a median of about twelve months of treatment, range 6 to 36. Study-level results: Starting clonality was above that of age-matched healthy donors and tracked circulating CD8+ T-cell counts. An increase in clonality occurred at ibrutinib response, followed by a return toward baseline at progression.

Data came from immunoSEQ multiplex PCR; TCRdb stores just in-frame clones and leaves some out. Among around 26,000 clones, 65% to 80% were seen once, and the ten largest hold more than 40%. Regarding this clone: Its antigen is not identified.

This TCR derives from a human donor with chronic lymphocytic leukemia. This sample comprised PBMCs, obtained after 12 months of ibrutinib treatment.

In nucleotides, the CDR3 is TGTGCCAGCAGCCCACTAGTGGGGGGCGGCAAAATGTGGCCCCAGCATTTT. Translation: CASSPLVGGGKMWPQHF. The chain links TRBV6-4 to TRBJ1-5; D perhaps matches TRBD1 (6 bases). This CDR3 is built from 17 residues. Germline CDR1 and CDR2: MRHNA and SNTAGT. The V end lost 6 bases, the J end lost 9 bases, and 27 bases lay between the germline ends.